The source of this TCR beta chain is a study of T cell responses to AZD1222 COVID-19 vaccine (dated by TCRdb to 2020 to 2023). In the study overall: AZD1222 recipients given second doses at about 4 weeks or at about 12 weeks were pooled, since spike-specific TCR depth and breadth were not found to differ between the two schedules. TCR sequencing was performed for 230 to 250 trial participants, of whom about 200 were given two doses of AZD1222 and around 25 were given two doses of MenACWY control vaccine. Enrollment into the trials was organized by age into subgroups of 18-55, 56-69 and 70-plus years, and those subgroups contained roughly 150, 30 and 60 TCR-sequenced participants, respectively.

The CDR3 regions of human TCRbeta chains were subjected to immunosequencing. Turning to the authors' computational methods: Repertoire TCRs were matched against a reference library of SARS-CoV-2-specific TCRs generated with the MIRA antigen-specificity platform. Breadth was defined as the fraction of unique TCRs that were SARS-CoV-2-associated, and depth was defined as the fraction of total T cells that were SARS-CoV-2-associated. Each spike-specific TCR was assigned to its reactive spike region and to a CD4 or CD8 class using the MIRA data. Log10-transformed breadth and depth values were compared by one-way ANOVA with Sidak's multiple comparisons tests. Here the immuneACCESS table is served through TCRdb, limited to in-frame sequences with V and J called. Missing clones are a known gap in these copies; in checked studies unresolved V genes cover under half, and the rest lacks a known reason. V and J calls and clone size follow that table, whereas D and trimming were derived from the DNA. Recorded for this sample are 150,000 to 160,000 clones; 90% of them occurred a single time. The ten largest account for under 20% of the sample.

The time point label corresponds to: baseline before first vaccination. Vaccinee samples were obtained from the UK trials COV001 and COV002, which included a single-blind randomized controlled phase 2/3 trial of AZD1222 (ChAdOx1 nCoV-19) in healthy adults. Trial participant PBMC samples were collected at day 0 and day 28 after the second dose for TCRbeta chain sequencing. What the authors observed across the whole study: Conclusions about previously exposed vaccinees are limited, since just five or six AZD1222 recipients were seropositive for SARS-CoV-2 at baseline. Nearly half of unique spike-specific TCRs reportedly recognized epitopes outside regions mutated in the B.1.351 and B.1.1.7 variants. The vaccine-associated CD4 TCRs covered the entire spike protein, and the dominant responses fell in regions 160-218 and 743-854. Spike-specific TCR breadth and depth rose significantly after two AZD1222 doses compared with day 0 and with MenACWY recipients. No day 14 peak-response samples were available, so repertoires were characterized only after the peak T cell response. The 56-69-year group was small, and its depth increase did not reach significance, likely because of low power. Participants were mostly white British, with more females than males. The authors suggested clonal diversity may have been underestimated.

Inclusive of the bounding cysteine and phenylalanine, the CDR3 is 15 residues long. Kept here is only the CDR3 DNA, which spans 45 bases and is read in frame from base 1. Concerning this clone itself: Its antigen target is currently unknown. The input lacks base qualities; no much larger clone sits a single base away.

The V gene is TRBV12-1 and the J gene is TRBJ2-7; the D call of TRBD2 is as the table states it, not checked on the DNA. TRBV12-1 is annotated as a pseudogene. The source material was peripheral blood, sampled on day 0 of AZD1222 vaccination. The origin of this receptor is an adult in good health. The CDR3 has the sequence CASSFVGLRTYEQYF. In nucleotide form, the sequence is TGTGCCAGCAGCTTTGTGGGACTAAGGACCTACGAGCAGTACTTC.